This TCR beta chain was retrieved from a study of blood T cell repertoires in COVID-19. Background on the study: The analysed material was cDNA or gDNA that came from T cells, B-cell-depleted T cells, or PBMCs.

This CDR3 comprises 14 residues. Original analysis: Estimates of nucleated cell counts were drawn from the amplification of reference gene primers. Clones were read by immunoSEQ multiplex PCR, and TCRdb kept only the in-frame ones, dropping some. The DNA gave D and trimming, while V, J and clone size come from that table. The table lists about 180,000 clones, roughly 90% of them singletons. The chain employs TRBV21-1 and TRBJ1-1; TRBD1, the table's D call, lacks a check against the DNA. TRBV21-1 is a pseudogene. The source is a woman in her forties or fifties with acute or convalescent COVID-19. Sequenced sample: peripheral blood. The CDR3 region has the DNA TGTGCCAGAAGCCCTTATGCAGAAAACACTGAAGCTTTCTTT. Translating gives CARSPYAENTEAFF.